This TCR beta chain emerged from a study of cytomegalovirus exposure and HLA in healthy donors. The study, taken as a whole, reports: Follow-up analysis later connected one missense variant in DCLRE1C with trimming of TCR beta V- and J-genes. According to reports, the classifier identified cytomegalovirus status with high specificity and sensitivity. Rare TCR sequences predominated, though certain public TCRs were found in many donors.

PCR was performed using 60 Vbeta and 13 Jbeta primers. Method: immunoSEQ multiplex PCR; TCRdb's copy keeps in-frame clones and lacks some. This table has more than 100,000 clones, 55% to 80% appearing once. The CDR3 has 13 residues. The germline V and J ends were trimmed by 5 bases and 1 base, with 11 bases remaining between them. Germline CDR1 reads SQVTM; CDR2 reads ANQGSEA. Concerning this clone itself: What it binds is unknown.

This sequence was found in a woman aged 40 to 50 in good health and CMV-seronegative. This chain connects TRBV29-1 to TRBJ1-1; no clear D. Sequencing was performed on PBMCs. The CDR3 reads CSVLVPENTEAFF. CDR3 DNA sequence: TGCAGCGTTCTGGTCCCAGAGAACACTGAAGCTTTCTTT.